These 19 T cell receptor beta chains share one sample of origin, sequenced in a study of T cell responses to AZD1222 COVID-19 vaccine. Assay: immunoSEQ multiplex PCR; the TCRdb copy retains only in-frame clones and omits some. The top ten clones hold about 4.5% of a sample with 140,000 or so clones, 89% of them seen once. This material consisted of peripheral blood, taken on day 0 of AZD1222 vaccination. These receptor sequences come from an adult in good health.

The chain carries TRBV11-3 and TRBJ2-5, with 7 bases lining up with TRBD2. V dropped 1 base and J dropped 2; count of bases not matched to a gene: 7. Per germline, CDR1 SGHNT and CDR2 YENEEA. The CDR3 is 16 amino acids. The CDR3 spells CASSLVFSGGQETQYF. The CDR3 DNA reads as TGTGCCAGCAGCTTAGTTTTCTCCGGGGGGCAAGAGACCCAGTACTTC.

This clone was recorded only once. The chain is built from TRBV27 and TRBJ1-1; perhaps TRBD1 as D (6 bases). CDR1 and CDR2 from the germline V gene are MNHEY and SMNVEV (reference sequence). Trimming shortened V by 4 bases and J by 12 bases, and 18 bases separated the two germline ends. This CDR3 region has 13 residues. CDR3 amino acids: CASSSREGERTFF. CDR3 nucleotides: TGTGCCAGCAGTTCCCGGGAGGGGGAGCGGACTTTCTTT.

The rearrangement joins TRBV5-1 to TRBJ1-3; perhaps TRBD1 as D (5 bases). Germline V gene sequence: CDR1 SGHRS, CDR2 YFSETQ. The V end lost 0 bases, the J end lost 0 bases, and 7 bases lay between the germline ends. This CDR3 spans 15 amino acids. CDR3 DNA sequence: TGCGCCAGCAGCTTGGGGGGCCGCTCTGGAAACACCATATATTTT. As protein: CASSLGGRSGNTIYF.

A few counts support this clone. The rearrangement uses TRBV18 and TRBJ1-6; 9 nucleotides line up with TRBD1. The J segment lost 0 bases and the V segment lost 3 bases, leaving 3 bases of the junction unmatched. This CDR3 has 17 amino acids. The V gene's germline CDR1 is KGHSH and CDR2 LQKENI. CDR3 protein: CASSPGTGHSYNSPLHF. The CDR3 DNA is TGTGCCAGCTCACCCGGGACAGGGCACTCCTATAATTCACCCCTCCACTTT.

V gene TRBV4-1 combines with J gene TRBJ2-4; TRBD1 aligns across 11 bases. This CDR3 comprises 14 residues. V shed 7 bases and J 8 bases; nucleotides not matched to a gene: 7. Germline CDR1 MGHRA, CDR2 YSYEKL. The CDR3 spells CASTPQGQGDIQYF. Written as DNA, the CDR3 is TGCGCCAGCACTCCTCAGGGACAGGGGGACATTCAGTACTTC.

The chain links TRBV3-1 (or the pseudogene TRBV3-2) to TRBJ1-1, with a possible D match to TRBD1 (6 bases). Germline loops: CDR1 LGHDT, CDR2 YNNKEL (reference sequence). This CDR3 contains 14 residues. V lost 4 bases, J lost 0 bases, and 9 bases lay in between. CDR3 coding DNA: TGTGCCAGCAGCCCGGGACAACTGAACACTGAAGCTTTCTTT. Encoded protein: CASSPGQLNTEAFF.

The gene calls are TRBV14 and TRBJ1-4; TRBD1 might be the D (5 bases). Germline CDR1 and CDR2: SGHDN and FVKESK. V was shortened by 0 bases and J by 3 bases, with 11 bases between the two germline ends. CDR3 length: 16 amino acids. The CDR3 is CASSQDRGISNEKLFF. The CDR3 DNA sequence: TGTGCCAGCAGCCAAGATCGGGGGATATCTAATGAAAAACTGTTTTTT.

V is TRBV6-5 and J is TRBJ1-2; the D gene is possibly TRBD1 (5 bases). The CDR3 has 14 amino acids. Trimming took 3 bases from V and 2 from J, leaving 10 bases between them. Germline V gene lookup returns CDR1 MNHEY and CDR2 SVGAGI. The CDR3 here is CASSYRRDNYGYTF. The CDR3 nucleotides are TGTGCCAGCAGTTATAGAAGGGACAACTATGGCTACACCTTC.

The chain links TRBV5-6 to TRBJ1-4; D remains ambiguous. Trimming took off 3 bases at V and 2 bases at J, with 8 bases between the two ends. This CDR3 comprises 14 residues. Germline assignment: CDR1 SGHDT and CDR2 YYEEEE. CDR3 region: CASSWRDTNEKLFF. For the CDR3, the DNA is TGTGCCAGCAGCTGGCGGGATACTAATGAAAAACTGTTTTTT.

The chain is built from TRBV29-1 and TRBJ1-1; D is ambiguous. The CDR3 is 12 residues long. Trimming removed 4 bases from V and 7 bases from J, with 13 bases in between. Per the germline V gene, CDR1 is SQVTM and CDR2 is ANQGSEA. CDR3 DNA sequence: TGCAGCGTTGGGTTGGACCCAGGTGAAGCTTTCTTT. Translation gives CSVGLDPGEAFF.

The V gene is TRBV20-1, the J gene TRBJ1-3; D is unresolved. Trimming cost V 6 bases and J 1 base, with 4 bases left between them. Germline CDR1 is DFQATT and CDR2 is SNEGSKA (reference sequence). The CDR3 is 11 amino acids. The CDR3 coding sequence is TGCAGTGCAACGTCTGGAAACACCATATATTTT. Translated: CSATSGNTIYF.

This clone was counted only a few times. CDR3 residues: CASRALLRALNTEAFF. The CDR3 nucleotides read TGTGCCAGCAGGGCGTTGCTAAGGGCCTTGAACACTGAAGCTTTCTTT. J is TRBJ1-1 and V is TRBV2; D call uncertain. Germline assignment: CDR1 SNHLY and CDR2 FYNNEI. The CDR3 totals 16 residues. V was trimmed by 6 bases and J by 0 bases, leaving 17 bases between them.

In DNA form, the CDR3 reads TGTGCCAGCAGTGAAAGAGTTCCGGAAAACACTGAAGCTTTCTTT. It codes for CASSERVPENTEAFF. The chain joins TRBV6-1 to TRBJ1-1; D is uncertain. The ends were cut back, 2 bases at V and 2 bases at J, with 12 bases in the middle. Germline CDR1 MNHNS, CDR2 SASEGT. CDR3 length equals 15 residues.

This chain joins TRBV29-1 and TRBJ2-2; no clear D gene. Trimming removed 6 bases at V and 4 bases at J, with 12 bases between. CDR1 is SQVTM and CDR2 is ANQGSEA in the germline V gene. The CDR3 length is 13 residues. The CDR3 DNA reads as TGCAGCGTGAGGACCCCCCCCACCGGGGAGCTGTTTTTT. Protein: CSVRTPPTGELFF.

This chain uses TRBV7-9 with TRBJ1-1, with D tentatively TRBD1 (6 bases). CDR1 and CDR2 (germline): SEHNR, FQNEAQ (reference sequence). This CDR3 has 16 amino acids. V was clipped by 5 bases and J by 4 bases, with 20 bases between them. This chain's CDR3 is CASSPQGGIGVTEAFF. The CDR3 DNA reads TGTGCCAGCAGCCCACAAGGGGGGATAGGTGTCACTGAAGCTTTCTTT.

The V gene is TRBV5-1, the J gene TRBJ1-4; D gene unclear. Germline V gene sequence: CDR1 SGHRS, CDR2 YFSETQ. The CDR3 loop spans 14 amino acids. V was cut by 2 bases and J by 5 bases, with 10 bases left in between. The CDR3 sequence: CASSFLGSNEKLFF. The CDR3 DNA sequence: TGCGCCAGCAGCTTTCTTGGCTCGAATGAAAAACTGTTTTTT.

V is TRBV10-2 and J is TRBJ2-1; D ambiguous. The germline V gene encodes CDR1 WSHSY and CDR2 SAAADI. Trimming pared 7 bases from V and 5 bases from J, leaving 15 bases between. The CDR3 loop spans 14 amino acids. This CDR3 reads CASTLDQLDNEQFF. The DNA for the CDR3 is TGCGCCAGCACCTTAGATCAGCTCGACAATGAGCAGTTCTTC.

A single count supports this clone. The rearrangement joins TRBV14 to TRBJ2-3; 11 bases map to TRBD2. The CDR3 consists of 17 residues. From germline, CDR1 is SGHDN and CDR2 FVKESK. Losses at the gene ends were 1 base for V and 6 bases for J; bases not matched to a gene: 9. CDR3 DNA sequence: TGTGCCAGCAGCCAAGTTTTTAGCGGGGGGGCCTCGGATACGCAGTATTTT. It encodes CASSQVFSGGASDTQYF.

DNA for the CDR3: TGTGCCACCAGCAGAGGGGCCGGGTCCACAGATACGCAGTATTTT. Its protein is CATSRGAGSTDTQYF. The chain is built from TRBV15 and TRBJ2-3, with no clear D. Germline CDR1 and CDR2: LNHNV and YYDKDF (reference sequence). The ends were cut back, 1 base at V and 2 bases at J, with 10 bases in the middle. This CDR3 has 15 residues. Supplemented by reference TRBV15 and TRBJ2-3, the full variable domain reads DAMVIQNPRYQVTQFGKPVTLSCSQTLNHNVMYWYQQKSSQAPKLLFHYYDKDFNNEADTPDNFQSRRPNTSFCFLDIRSPGLGDTAMYLCATSRGAGSTDTQYFGPGTRLTVL.